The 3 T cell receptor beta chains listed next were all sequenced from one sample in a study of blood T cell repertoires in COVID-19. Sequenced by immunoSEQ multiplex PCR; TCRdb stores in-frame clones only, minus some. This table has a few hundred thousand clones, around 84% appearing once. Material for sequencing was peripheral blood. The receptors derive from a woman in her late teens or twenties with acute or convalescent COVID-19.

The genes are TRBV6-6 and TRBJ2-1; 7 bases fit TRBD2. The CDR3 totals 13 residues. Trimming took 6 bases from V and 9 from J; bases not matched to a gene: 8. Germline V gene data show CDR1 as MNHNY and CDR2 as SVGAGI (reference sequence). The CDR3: CASSSLASTEQFF. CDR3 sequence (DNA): TGTGCCAGCAGCTCACTAGCGAGCACTGAGCAGTTCTTC.

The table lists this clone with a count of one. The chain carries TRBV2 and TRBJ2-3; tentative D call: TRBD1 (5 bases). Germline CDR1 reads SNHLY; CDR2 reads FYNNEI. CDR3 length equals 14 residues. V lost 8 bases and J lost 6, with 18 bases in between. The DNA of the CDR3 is TGTGCCAGCCCAGGGTGGGATGGAATCGATACGCAGTATTTT. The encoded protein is CASPGWDGIDTQYF.

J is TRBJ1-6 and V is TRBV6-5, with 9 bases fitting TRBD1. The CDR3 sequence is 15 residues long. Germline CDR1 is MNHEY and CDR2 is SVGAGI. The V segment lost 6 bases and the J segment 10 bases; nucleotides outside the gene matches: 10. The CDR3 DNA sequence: TGTGCCAGCAGACTTTGGGACAGGGAGGTCTCACCCCTCCACTTT. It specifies CASRLWDREVSPLHF.